The 22 T cell receptor beta chains given below trace back to one sample, sequenced in a study of radiotherapy plus CTLA-4 blockade in lung cancer. The data were produced by immunoSEQ multiplex PCR, yet TCRdb's version contains in-frame clones alone and is incomplete. The sample records 56,000 or so clones, 79% being singletons. Here the sequenced sample was peripheral blood, taken from a patient treated with radiotherapy plus ipilimumab. The source of these receptors is a human donor with non-small cell lung cancer who had a partial response to radiotherapy plus ipilimumab.

The chain uses TRBV20-1 and TRBJ1-1; the D is unclear. The CDR3 has 11 amino acids. Germline V lookup: CDR1 DFQATT, CDR2 SNEGSKA (reference sequence). V was clipped by 3 bases and J by 9 bases, with 11 bases between them. The CDR3, as DNA: TGCAGTGCTAGCCGCGGTAGTAAAGCTTTCTTT. This sequence encodes CSASRGSKAFF.

About this clone: Because the CDR3 is missing its conserved closing phenylalanine or tryptophan, this is likely a read error. The chain employs TRBV7-6 and TRBJ2-7; TRBD2 might be the D (6 bases). CDR3 length: 14 amino acids. Between the trimmed V and J ends, which lost 2 bases and 7 bases, there was a span of 15 bases. Germline V lookup: CDR1 SGHVS, CDR2 FNYEAQ. CDR3 protein: CASSLSGVAEEQYS. The CDR3 DNA sequence: TGTGCCAGCAGCTTATCGGGGGTGGCGGAGGAGCAGTACTCC.

This clone has just one count. In DNA form, the CDR3 reads TGTGCCAGCAGCTTAGAGTCTGTAGATACGCAGTATTTT. As protein: CASSLESVDTQYF. The V gene is TRBV7-3, the J gene TRBJ2-3; D ambiguous. In germline, CDR1 is SGHTA, CDR2 FQGTGA. Deletions cut 2 bases from V and 5 bases from J, with 8 bases between. The CDR3 is 13 residues long.

This clone appeared once. The rearrangement joins TRBV7-3 to TRBJ2-2, with 10 bases that match TRBD2. This CDR3 contains 17 residues. The ends lost 4 bases at V and 0 bases at J; junction bases unmatched: 5. Germline CDR1 SGHTA, CDR2 FQGTGA. The DNA for the CDR3 is TGTGCCAGCAGCTGGGCTAGCGGGGGTTCGAACACCGGGGAGCTGTTTTTT. Amino acids: CASSWASGGSNTGELFF.

The chain joins TRBV19 to TRBJ1-6; D is uncertain. Germline CDR1 LNHDA, CDR2 SQIVND (reference sequence). V was pared by 4 bases and J by 7 bases, with 11 bases between. This CDR3 has 14 residues. The chain's CDR3 is CASSTRVENSPLHF. The CDR3 DNA is TGTGCCAGTAGTACCCGGGTGGAAAATTCACCCCTCCACTTT. Drawing the rest from reference TRBV19 and TRBJ1-6, the complete variable domain is DGGITQSPKYLFRKEGQNVTLSCEQNLNHDAMYWYRQDPGQGLRLIYYSQIVNDFQKGDIAEGYSVSREKKESFPLTVTSAQKNPTAFYLCASSTRVENSPLHFGNGTRLTVT.

This clone was seen just once. Written as DNA, the CDR3 is TGTGCCAGCAGCTTGCACAGGGGCGCTGGGGCCAACGTCCTGACTTTC. This translates into CASSLHRGAGANVLTF. This chain joins TRBV5-6 and TRBJ2-6; 7 nucleotides align to TRBD1. The V segment lost 1 base and the J segment 2 bases; nucleotides outside the gene matches: 3. The germline gives CDR1 SGHDT, CDR2 YYEEEE. This CDR3 has 16 amino acids. The variable domain in full, with the rest retrieved from reference TRBV5-6 and TRBJ2-6, is DAGVTQSPTHLIKTRGQQVTLRCSPKSGHDTVSWYQQALGQGPQFIFQYYEEEERQRGNFPDRFSGHQFPNYSSELNVNALLLGDSALYLCASSLHRGAGANVLTFGAGSRLTVL.

As DNA, the CDR3 is TGTGCCAGCAGTTTTGAGGGGAGGAAGGGCTACACCTTC. This gives the protein CASSFEGRKGYTF. V usage is TRBV28 and J usage is TRBJ1-2, with D perhaps TRBD1 (5 bases). The CDR3 extends over 13 amino acids. The germline V gene encodes CDR1 MDHEN and CDR2 SYDVKM. V was shortened by 3 bases and J by 8 bases, with 13 bases between the two germline ends.

The genes are TRBV15 and TRBJ1-5; 9 bases fit TRBD1. The V and J ends lost 0 bases and 9 bases, in that order; junction bases with no gene match: 3. The CDR3 extends over 14 amino acids. Germline-derived CDR1 and CDR2 are LNHNV and YYDKDF (reference sequence). CDR3 amino acids: CATSREGTGSPQHF. The CDR3 DNA reads as TGTGCCACCAGCAGAGAGGGGACAGGGTCGCCCCAGCATTTT.

The chain recombines TRBV9 with TRBJ2-2; 9 bases are shared with TRBD2. This CDR3 comprises 16 residues. Germline CDR1 and CDR2: SGDLS and YYNGEE. After removal of 4 bases from V and 5 bases from J, the junction contained 9 bases not matched to a gene. The CDR3 DNA sequence: TGTGCCAGCAGCACCCTAGCGGGGACATCGACCGGGGAGCTGTTTTTT. Its protein is CASSTLAGTSTGELFF.

The chain couples TRBV2 to TRBJ2-7, with a possible D match to TRBD1 (5 bases). Germline CDR1 SNHLY, CDR2 FYNNEI. The CDR3 contains 13 residues. V was pared by 3 bases and J by 6 bases, with 12 bases between. The DNA of the CDR3 is TGTGCCAGCAGTGAGGCAGGTCAGGGCGAGCAGTACTTC. It is translated as CASSEAGQGEQYF.

This clone was found a few times. The genes are TRBV5-6 and TRBJ2-7; 7 nucleotides align to TRBD2. The germline CDR1 and CDR2 sequences are SGHDT and YYEEEE. CDR3 length equals 14 residues. Trimming took 3 bases from V and 0 from J; bases not matched to a gene: 3. CDR3 coding DNA: TGTGCCAGCAGCTGGCGGGGGAACTCCTACGAGCAGTACTTC. It codes for CASSWRGNSYEQYF.

The chain couples TRBV7-3 to TRBJ2-3; 8 nucleotides align to TRBD1. Germline trimming cut 3 bases from V and 1 base from J; bases unmatched to any gene: 0. The CDR3 has 14 amino acids. Germline CDR1 and CDR2: SGHTA and FQGTGA. The CDR3 reads CASSLDRGTDTQYF. The CDR3 nucleotides read TGTGCCAGCAGCTTGGACAGGGGCACAGATACGCAGTATTTT. The whole variable domain, remainder taken from reference TRBV7-3 and TRBJ2-3, is GAGVSQTPSNKVTEKGKYVELRCDPISGHTALYWYRQSLGQGPEFLIYFQGTGAADDSGLPNDRFFAVRPEGSVSTLKIQRTERGDSAVYLCASSLDRGTDTQYFGPGTRLTVL.

CDR3 amino acids: CASSMGGGDNTGELFF. CDR3 in DNA: TGTGCCAGTAGTATGGGAGGGGGGGATAACACCGGGGAGCTGTTTTTT. The J gene is TRBJ2-2, the V gene TRBV19; D is perhaps TRBD2 (7 bases). The V and J ends lost 3 bases and 2 bases respectively, with 13 bases between them. This CDR3 spans 16 amino acids. Germline-derived CDR1 and CDR2 are LNHDA and SQIVND (reference sequence).

The chain is built from TRBV2 and TRBJ2-7; TRBD2 aligns across 8 bases. With 2 bases clipped from V and 7 bases from J, the junction kept 7 bases outside the gene matches. The CDR3 is made up of 14 amino acids. Germline values: CDR1 SNHLY, CDR2 FYNNEI. The CDR3 loop is CASSEYGGAGEQYF. The CDR3 nucleotides are TGTGCCAGCAGTGAATACGGGGGGGCCGGTGAGCAGTACTTC.

The chain combines TRBV18 with TRBJ1-2, with 11 bases identical to TRBD1. The germline V gene encodes CDR1 KGHSH and CDR2 LQKENI. The CDR3 contains 15 residues. The ends lost 6 bases at V and 1 base at J; junction bases unmatched: 4. The CDR3 DNA reads as TGTGCCAGCTCCCCGGGACAGGGGGTTAACTATGGCTACACCTTC. It codes for CASSPGQGVNYGYTF.

The chain has TRBV6-6 and TRBJ1-1; 7 bases are a match to TRBD1. The CDR3 contains 13 residues. Germline loops: CDR1 MNHNY, CDR2 SVGAGI (reference sequence). Trimming removed 6 bases from V and 7 bases from J; junction bases left unmatched: 8. CDR3 amino acids: CASSLLDRDEAFF. In DNA form, the CDR3 reads TGTGCCAGCAGCCTCCTCGACAGGGATGAAGCTTTCTTT.

The chain employs TRBV10-3 and TRBJ1-3, with TRBD1 identical over 9 bases. V dropped 0 bases and J dropped 5; count of bases not matched to a gene: 8. The CDR3 extends over 17 amino acids. Germline V CDR1 and CDR2: ENHRY, SYGVKD. In DNA, the CDR3 is TGTGCCATCAGTGAGTCCGTGTACAGGGGGCGGAGAAACACCATATATTTT. Amino acid sequence: CAISESVYRGRRNTIYF.

The chain links TRBV7-8 to TRBJ2-2; weak D call: TRBD1 (6 bases). This CDR3 is built from 15 residues. CDR1 SGHVS and CDR2 FQNEAQ come from the germline V gene. V lost 3 bases and J 1 base, leaving 9 bases between the germline ends. DNA of the CDR3: TGTGCCAGCAGCTTTGGGACATTGAACACCGGGGAGCTGTTTTTT. Translated, it gives CASSFGTLNTGELFF.

The genes are TRBV19 and TRBJ2-3; TRBD2 matches 12 bases. From germline, CDR1 is LNHDA and CDR2 SQIVND (reference sequence). V was pared by 6 bases and J by 2 bases, with 6 bases of the junction left unmatched. The CDR3 has 16 amino acids. The CDR3 nucleotides read TGTGCCAGTAGGGAGACTAGCGGGGGACTCACAGATACGCAGTATTTT. It encodes CASRETSGGLTDTQYF.

The table lists this clone with a few counts. The chain is built from TRBV19 and TRBJ1-1; D is possibly TRBD1 (6 bases). CDR1 is LNHDA and CDR2 is SQIVND in the germline V gene (reference sequence). The CDR3 has 16 residues. The ends were cut back, 5 bases at V and 0 bases at J, with 16 bases in the middle. The CDR3 here is CASSPPRTVMNTEAFF. CDR3 bases: TGTGCCAGTAGTCCTCCCCGGACAGTCATGAACACTGAAGCTTTCTTT.

This clone appeared a few times. This chain connects TRBV6-5 to TRBJ1-4, with 7 bases fitting TRBD1. Germline trimming cut 5 bases from V and 4 bases from J; bases unmatched to any gene: 7. The CDR3 runs 15 residues. CDR1 and CDR2 from the germline V gene are MNHEY and SVGAGI. Here the CDR3 DNA reads TGTGCCAGCAGTACACAGGGGAGGATTAATGAAAAACTGTTTTTT. Encoded protein: CASSTQGRINEKLFF.

The chain joins TRBV2 to TRBJ2-3; possibly TRBD2 for D (5 bases). With 0 bases removed from V and 2 bases from J, the gap between germline ends came to 9 bases. CDR1 and CDR2 (germline): SNHLY, FYNNEI. The CDR3 extends over 15 amino acids. The CDR3 sequence is CASSEAGGPTDTQYF. DNA of the CDR3: TGTGCCAGCAGTGAAGCAGGCGGGCCCACAGATACGCAGTATTTT.